This TCR beta chain was documented in a study of CD8+ T cells in alopecia areata. Study at large: Oral tofacitinib (5 to 10 mg twice daily) was administered to treated patients. Patients in the study were on tofacitinib for 6 to 18 months, then off it for 6 months.

RNA extraction and reverse transcription yielded cDNA as sequencing template. The method was immunoSEQ multiplex PCR; TCRdb's version includes in-frame clones alone and lacks a portion of them. The sample contains around 180,000 clones, around three fifths of which appear only once. Described treatment: oral pan-JAK inhibitor, 5-10 mg twice daily. Sorted populations comprised CD4+ and CD8+ T cells obtained from PBMCs. Germline CDR1 MNHEY, CDR2 SMNVEV (reference sequence). V was trimmed by 5 bases and J by 4 bases, leaving 9 bases between them. This CDR3 is 12 amino acids long. The chain uses TRBV27 and TRBJ2-7; possibly TRBD2 for D (5 bases). The TCR sequence derives from a human donor with alopecia areata. Sequencing used CD4+ T cells sorted from blood, obtained at week 24, from a patient treated with tofacitinib. The CDR3 DNA reads as TGTGCCAGCAGTACCCGAGGGTACGAGCAGTACTTC. Translated, it gives CASSTRGYEQYF.